The subject of this entry is one T cell receptor (beta chain). What it binds is unknown. Combining a sample-barcoded 5' primer with a J-beta primer mix, a second PCR ran for roughly 7 to 12 cycles. MiXCR, applied by TCRdb to the 5' RACE reads, yields one record per CDR3 protein. The sample lists approximately 730,000 distinct CDR3 sequences, about 55% occurring once. Germline CDR1 and CDR2: SGHRS and YFSETQ. V lost 0 bases, J lost 3 bases, and 6 bases lay in between. This CDR3 has 13 residues. The data were obtained in a study of blood T cells in healthy people across ages. The study, taken as a whole, reports: Diversity figures based on one million T cells were deemed too low.

Input material: blood. The genes are TRBV5-1 and TRBJ1-1; D gene uncertain. This TCR derives from a man older than 75 in good health. DNA of the CDR3: TGCGCCAGCAGCTTGGGACCCGACACTGAAGCTTTCTTT. Protein product: CASSLGPDTEAFF. Together with reference TRBV5-1 and TRBJ1-1, the CDR3 gives the full variable domain: KAGVTQTPRYLIKTRGQQVTLSCSPISGHRSVSWYQQTPGQGLQFLFEYFSETQRNKGNFPGRFSGRQFSNSRSEMNVSTLELGDSALYLCASSLGPDTEAFFGQGTRLTVV.